This T cell receptor beta chain was recorded in a study of blood T cell repertoires in COVID-19. Study-wide context: T cells, B-cell-depleted T cells, or PBMCs supplied cDNA or gDNA.

A single count supports this clone. Authors' processing steps: Nucleated cell number was recorded as an estimate derived from reference gene primer amplification. Produced via immunoSEQ multiplex PCR; TCRdb's table is partial and in-frame only. The DNA was the basis for D and trimming; V, J and clone size are from that table. The sample holds roughly 72,000 clones; roughly 90% are singletons and the top ten take about 2.5%. CDR3 length equals 13 residues. Germline V gene data show CDR1 as MNHEY and CDR2 as SVGEGT. Trimming stripped 5 bases from V and 5 bases from J, with 13 bases between. The sequence was obtained from a human donor in a cohort sampled during active COVID-19. The sample consisted of peripheral blood. The V call is TRBV6-2 or TRBV6-3, the J call TRBJ2-7, with a tentative D call TRBD1 (6 bases). CDR3 sequence (DNA): TGTGCCAGCAGTGAGGGGGAGTCCCACGAGCAGTACTTC. Protein: CASSEGESHEQYF.